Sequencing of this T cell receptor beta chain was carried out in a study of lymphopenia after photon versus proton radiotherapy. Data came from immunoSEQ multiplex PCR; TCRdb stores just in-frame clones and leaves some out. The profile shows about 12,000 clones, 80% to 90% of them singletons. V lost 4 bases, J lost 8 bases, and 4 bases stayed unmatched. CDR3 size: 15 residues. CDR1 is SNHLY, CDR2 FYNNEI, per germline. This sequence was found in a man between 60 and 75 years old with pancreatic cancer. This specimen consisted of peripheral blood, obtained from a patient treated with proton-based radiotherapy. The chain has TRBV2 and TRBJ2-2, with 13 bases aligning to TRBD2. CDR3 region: CASSGGLAGVGELFF. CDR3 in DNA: TGTGCCAGCAGTGGAGGACTAGCGGGAGTAGGGGAGCTGTTTTTT.